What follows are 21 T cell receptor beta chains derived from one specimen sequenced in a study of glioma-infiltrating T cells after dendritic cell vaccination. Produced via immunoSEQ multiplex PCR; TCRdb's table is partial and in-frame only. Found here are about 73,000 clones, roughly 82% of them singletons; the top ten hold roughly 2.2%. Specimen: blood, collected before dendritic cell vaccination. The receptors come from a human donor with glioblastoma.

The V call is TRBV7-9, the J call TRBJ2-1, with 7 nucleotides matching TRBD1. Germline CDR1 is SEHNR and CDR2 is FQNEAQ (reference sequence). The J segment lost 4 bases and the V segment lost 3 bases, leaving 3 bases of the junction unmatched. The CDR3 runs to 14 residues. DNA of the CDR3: TGTGCCAGCAGCTTCTACAGGGGTTACAATGAGCAGTTCTTC. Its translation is CASSFYRGYNEQFF.

CDR3: CASSLNSGLNTIYF. The CDR3, as DNA: TGCGCCAGCAGCTTGAATTCGGGGTTAAACACCATATATTTT. The rearrangement links TRBV5-1 to TRBJ1-3; D call uncertain. Between the trimmed V and J ends, which lost 1 base and 6 bases, there was a span of 11 bases. CDR1 and CDR2 (germline): SGHRS, YFSETQ. The length of the CDR3 is 14 residues.

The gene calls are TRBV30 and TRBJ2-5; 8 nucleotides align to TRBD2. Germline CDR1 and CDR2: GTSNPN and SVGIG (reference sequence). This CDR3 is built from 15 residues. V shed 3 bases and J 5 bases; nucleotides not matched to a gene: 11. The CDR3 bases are TGTGCCTGGAGCCAGAATAGCGGGAAAGGGGAGACCCAGTACTTC. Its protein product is CAWSQNSGKGETQYF.

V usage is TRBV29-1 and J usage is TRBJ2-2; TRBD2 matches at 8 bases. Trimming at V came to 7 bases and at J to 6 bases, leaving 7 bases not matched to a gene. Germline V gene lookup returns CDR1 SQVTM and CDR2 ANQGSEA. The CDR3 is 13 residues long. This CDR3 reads CSGSLRGAGELFF. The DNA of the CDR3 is TGCAGCGGATCTTTGCGGGGGGCCGGGGAGCTGTTTTTT.

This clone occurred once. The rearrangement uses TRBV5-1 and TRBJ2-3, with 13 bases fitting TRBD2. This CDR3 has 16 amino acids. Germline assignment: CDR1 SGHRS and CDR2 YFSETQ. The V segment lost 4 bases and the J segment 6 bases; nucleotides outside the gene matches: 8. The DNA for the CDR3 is TGCGCCAGCAGCCGTTGGACTAGCGGGAGTAGGGATACGCAGTATTTT. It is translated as CASSRWTSGSRDTQYF.

The CDR3 DNA reads as TGTGCCAGCAGTCCCGTAGGGGCGGGAGGTTTGGATGAGCAGTTCTTC. Protein product: CASSPVGAGGLDEQFF. The chain employs TRBV27 and TRBJ2-1; TRBD2 agrees at 8 bases. The germline CDR1 and CDR2 sequences are MNHEY and SMNVEV (reference sequence). V lost 5 bases, J lost 8 bases, and 14 bases stayed unmatched. The CDR3 consists of 16 residues.

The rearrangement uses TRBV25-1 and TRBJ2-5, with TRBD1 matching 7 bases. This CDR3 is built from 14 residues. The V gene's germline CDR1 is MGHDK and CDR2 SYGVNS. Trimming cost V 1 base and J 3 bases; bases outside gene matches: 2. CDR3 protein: CASSEWDSKETQYF. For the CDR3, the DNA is TGTGCCAGCAGTGAATGGGACAGTAAAGAGACCCAGTACTTC. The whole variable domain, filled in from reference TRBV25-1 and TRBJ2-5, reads EADIYQTPRYLVIGTGKKITLECSQTMGHDKMYWYQQDPGMELHLIHYSYGVNSTEKGDLSSESTVSRIRTEHFPLTLESARPSHTSQYLCASSEWDSKETQYFGPGTRLLVL.

The CDR3 protein is CASSGPGGYSETQYF. CDR3 bases: TGTGCCAGTAGTGGTCCAGGGGGCTATTCTGAGACCCAGTACTTC. The V gene is TRBV19, the J gene TRBJ2-5, with TRBD1 matching 8 bases. V shed 5 bases, J shed 5 bases, and the junction held 10 bases outside the gene matches. The length of the CDR3 is 15 residues. From germline, CDR1 is LNHDA and CDR2 SQIVND (reference sequence).

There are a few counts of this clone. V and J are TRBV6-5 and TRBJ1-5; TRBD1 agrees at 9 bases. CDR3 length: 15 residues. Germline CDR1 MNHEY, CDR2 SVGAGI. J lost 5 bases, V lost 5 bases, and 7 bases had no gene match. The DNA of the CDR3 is TGTGCCAGCAGTCGGACAGGGGACAGCCATCAGCCCCAGCATTTT. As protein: CASSRTGDSHQPQHF.

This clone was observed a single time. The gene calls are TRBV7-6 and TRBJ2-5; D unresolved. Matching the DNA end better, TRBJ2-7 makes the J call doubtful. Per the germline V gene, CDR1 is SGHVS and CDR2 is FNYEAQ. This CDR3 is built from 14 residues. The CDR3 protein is CASSLDTPYYEQYF. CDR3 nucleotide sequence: TGTGCCAGCAGCTTAGATACCCCATACTACGAGCAGTACTTC.

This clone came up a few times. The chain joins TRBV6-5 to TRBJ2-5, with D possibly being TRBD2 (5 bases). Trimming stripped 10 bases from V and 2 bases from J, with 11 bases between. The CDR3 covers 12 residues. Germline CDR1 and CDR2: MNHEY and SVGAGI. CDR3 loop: CATRRSQETQYF. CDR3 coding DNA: TGTGCCACCAGGAGGAGTCAAGAGACCCAGTACTTC.

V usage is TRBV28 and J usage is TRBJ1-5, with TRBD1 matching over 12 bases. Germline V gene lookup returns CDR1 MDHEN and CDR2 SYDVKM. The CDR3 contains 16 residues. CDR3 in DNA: TGTCTAACCCTGGGACAGGGGGCTTCTAGCAATCAGCCCCAGCATTTT. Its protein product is CLTLGQGASSNQPQHF.

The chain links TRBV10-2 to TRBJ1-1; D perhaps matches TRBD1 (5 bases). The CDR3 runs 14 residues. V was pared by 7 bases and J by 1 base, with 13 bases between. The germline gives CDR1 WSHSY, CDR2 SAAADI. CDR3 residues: CASTPQTGNTEAFF. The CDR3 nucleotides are TGCGCCAGCACCCCCCAAACAGGGAACACTGAAGCTTTCTTT.

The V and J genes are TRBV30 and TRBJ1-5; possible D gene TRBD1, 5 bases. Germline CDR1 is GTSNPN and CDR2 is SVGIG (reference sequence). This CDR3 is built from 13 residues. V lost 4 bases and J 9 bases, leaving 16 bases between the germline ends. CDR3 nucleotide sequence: TGTGCCTGGATGGGGCAGCCTCTCGGGCCCCAGCATTTT. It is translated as CAWMGQPLGPQHF.

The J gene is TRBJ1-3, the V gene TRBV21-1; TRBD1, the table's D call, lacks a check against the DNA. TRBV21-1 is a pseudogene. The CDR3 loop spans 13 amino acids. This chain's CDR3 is CASRGGSGNTIYF. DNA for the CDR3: TGTGCCAGCAGAGGGGGCTCTGGAAACACCATATATTTT.

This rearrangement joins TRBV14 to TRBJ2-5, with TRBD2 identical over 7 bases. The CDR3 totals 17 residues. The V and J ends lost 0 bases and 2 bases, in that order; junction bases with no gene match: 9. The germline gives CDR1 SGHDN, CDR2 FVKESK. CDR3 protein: CASSQDRALAVQETQYF. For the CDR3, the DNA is TGTGCCAGCAGCCAAGATCGGGCGCTAGCGGTTCAAGAGACCCAGTACTTC.

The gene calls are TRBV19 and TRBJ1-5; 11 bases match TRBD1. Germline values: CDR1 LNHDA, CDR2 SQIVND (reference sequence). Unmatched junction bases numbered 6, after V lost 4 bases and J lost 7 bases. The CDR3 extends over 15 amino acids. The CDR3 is CASSTGQGAGQPQHF. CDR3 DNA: TGTGCCAGTAGTACCGGACAGGGGGCAGGGCAGCCCCAGCATTTT.

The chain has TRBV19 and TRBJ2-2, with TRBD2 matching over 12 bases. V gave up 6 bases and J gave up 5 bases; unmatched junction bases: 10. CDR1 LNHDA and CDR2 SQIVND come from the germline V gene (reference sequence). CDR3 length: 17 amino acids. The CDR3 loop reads CASSMRLAGGKTGELFF. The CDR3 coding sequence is TGTGCCAGTAGCATGCGTCTAGCGGGAGGGAAGACCGGGGAGCTGTTTTTT.

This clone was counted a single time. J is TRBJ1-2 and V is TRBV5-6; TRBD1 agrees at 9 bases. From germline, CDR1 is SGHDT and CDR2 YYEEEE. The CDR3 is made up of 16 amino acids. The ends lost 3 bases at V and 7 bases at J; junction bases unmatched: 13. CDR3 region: CASSSWGTGNSFGYTF. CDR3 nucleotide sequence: TGTGCCAGCAGCTCCTGGGGGACAGGGAATTCTTTTGGCTACACCTTC.

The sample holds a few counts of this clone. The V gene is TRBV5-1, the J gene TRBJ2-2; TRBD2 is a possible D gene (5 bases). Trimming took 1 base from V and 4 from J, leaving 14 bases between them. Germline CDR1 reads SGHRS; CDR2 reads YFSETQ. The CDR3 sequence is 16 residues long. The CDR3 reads CASSLFSEAGTGELFF. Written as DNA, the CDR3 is TGCGCCAGCAGCTTGTTCTCGGAGGCGGGCACCGGGGAGCTGTTTTTT.

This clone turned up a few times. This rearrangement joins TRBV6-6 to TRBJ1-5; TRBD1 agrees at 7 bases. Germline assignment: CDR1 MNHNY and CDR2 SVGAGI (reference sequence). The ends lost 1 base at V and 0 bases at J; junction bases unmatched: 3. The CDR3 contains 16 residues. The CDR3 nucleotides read TGTGCCAGCAGTTACTTCGGACAGGATAGCAATCAGCCCCAGCATTTT. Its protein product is CASSYFGQDSNQPQHF.